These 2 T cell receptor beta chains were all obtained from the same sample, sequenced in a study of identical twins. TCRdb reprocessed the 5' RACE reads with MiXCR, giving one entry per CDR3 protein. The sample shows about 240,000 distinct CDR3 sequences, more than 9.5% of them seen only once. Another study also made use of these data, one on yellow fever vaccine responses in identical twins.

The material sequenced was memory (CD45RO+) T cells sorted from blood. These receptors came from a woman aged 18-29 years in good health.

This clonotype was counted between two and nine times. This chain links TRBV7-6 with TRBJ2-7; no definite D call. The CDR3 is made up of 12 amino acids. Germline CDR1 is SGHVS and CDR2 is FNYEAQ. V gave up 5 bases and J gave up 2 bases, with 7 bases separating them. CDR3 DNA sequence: TGTGCCAGCAGCAGAAAAGCCTACGAGCAGTACTTC. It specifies CASSRKAYEQYF.

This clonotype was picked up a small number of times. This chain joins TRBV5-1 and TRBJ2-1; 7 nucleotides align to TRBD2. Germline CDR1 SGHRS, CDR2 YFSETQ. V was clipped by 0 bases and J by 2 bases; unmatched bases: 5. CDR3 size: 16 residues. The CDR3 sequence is CASSLGSSGAYNEQFF. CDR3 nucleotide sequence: TGCGCCAGCAGCTTGGGCTCTAGCGGCGCCTACAATGAGCAGTTCTTC.